Listed below are T cell receptor beta chains from one sample, sequenced in a study of blood T cell repertoires in COVID-19. Method: immunoSEQ multiplex PCR; TCRdb's copy keeps in-frame clones and lacks some. Of a few hundred thousand clones in the sample, 86% are singletons; the top ten hold roughly 7.2%. The source material was peripheral blood. The receptors shown here come from a woman aged 55-70 years with COVID-19, enrolled during active disease. CDR3s include the opening cysteine and the closing phenylalanine or tryptophan. A D gene is named only where the DNA matches it firmly. Clone sizes are given selectively: once, few, many, or a class where the clone is expanded.

>TRBV6-2/TRBV6-3|NA|TRBD1|14|TRBJ2-4
CASSYGGQVNIQYF
TGTGCCAGCAGTTACGGGGGACAGGTTAACATTCAGTACTTC
>TRBV7-9|NA|TRBD1|12|TRBJ1-2
CASSLTGVGYTF
TGTGCCAGCAGCCTCACAGGGGTCGGCTACACCTTC
>TRBV7-3|NA|TRBD2|16|TRBJ2-3
CASSLQAGGYTDTQYF
TGTGCCAGCAGCTTACAAGCGGGGGGATACACAGATACGCAGTATTTT
>TRBV9|once|TRBD1|17|TRBJ2-2
CASSVPSDRGNTGELFF
TGTGCCAGCAGCGTTCCCTCGGACAGGGGGAACACCGGGGAGCTGTTTTTT
>TRBV2|NA|TRBD1|15|TRBJ2-7
CASRRGQEPTYEQYF
TGTGCCAGCAGGAGAGGACAGGAACCAACCTACGAGCAGTACTTC
>TRBV12-3/TRBV12-4|NA|TRBD1|12|TRBJ1-1
CASGQENTEAFF
TGTGCCAGCGGACAGGAGAACACTGAAGCTTTCTTT
>TRBV5-4|NA|NA|15|TRBJ2-5
CASSPRDTYQETQYF
TGTGCCAGCAGCCCGCGTGATACGTACCAAGAGACCCAGTACTTC
>TRBV7-2|NA|TRBD2|17|TRBJ2-7
CASSLGLAGGTSYEQYF
TGTGCCAGCAGCTTGGGACTAGCGGGGGGAACCTCCTACGAGCAGTACTTC
>TRBV6-6|NA|NA|15|TRBJ2-2
CASSYSKGVTGELFF
TGTGCCAGCAGTTACTCTAAGGGGGTTACCGGGGAGCTGTTTTTT
>TRBV30|few|NA|13|TRBJ1-2
CAWSVGGNSGYTF
TGTGCCTGGAGTGTTGGGGGGAATAGTGGCTACACCTTC
>TRBV27|NA|TRBD2|15|TRBJ2-1
CASSLAGGVYNEQFF
TGTGCCAGCAGTTTAGCGGGGGGGGTCTACAATGAGCAGTTCTTC
>TRBV7-9|NA|NA|15|TRBJ1-1
CASSTTGYPNTEAFF
TGTGCCAGCAGCACAACAGGGTACCCCAACACTGAAGCTTTCTTT
>TRBV19|NA|NA|14|TRBJ2-6
CASKLGTGANVLTF
TGTGCCAGTAAGCTAGGTACTGGGGCCAACGTCCTGACTTTC
>TRBV5-1|NA|NA|13|TRBJ1-5
CASSQVPDQPQHF
TGCGCCAGCAGCCAAGTCCCGGATCAGCCCCAGCATTTT
>TRBV6-2/TRBV6-3|NA|NA|15|TRBJ1-6
CASSPTSSYNSPLHF
TGTGCCAGCAGCCCAACGAGCTCCTATAATTCACCCCTCCACTTT
>TRBV20-1|once|TRBD1|11|TRBJ2-7
CSASGGIEQYF
TGCAGTGCTTCAGGGGGCATCGAGCAGTACTTC
>TRBV28|NA|TRBD1|15|TRBJ2-3
CASSVTGDGGDTQYF
TGTGCCAGCAGTGTCACAGGGGACGGAGGAGATACGCAGTATTTT
>TRBV12-5|NA|TRBD2|15|TRBJ2-3
CASGLGLAGTDTQYF
TGTGCTAGTGGTTTGGGACTAGCCGGCACAGATACGCAGTATTTT
>TRBV11-2|NA|NA|13|TRBJ2-1
CASKSPPRNEQFF
TGTGCCAGCAAAAGTCCACCGCGTAATGAGCAGTTCTTC
>TRBV6-2/TRBV6-3|NA|TRBD1|14|TRBJ2-7
CASSTGTGKHEQYF
TGTGCCAGCAGTACCGGGACAGGGAAACACGAGCAGTACTTC
>TRBV20-1|NA|NA|11|TRBJ2-5
CSAIYQETQYF
TGCAGTGCTATATACCAAGAGACCCAGTACTTC
>TRBV27|NA|NA|14|TRBJ1-2
CASSLGGGDYGYTF
TGTGCCAGCAGTTTAGGCGGGGGCGACTATGGCTACACCTTC
>TRBV9|NA|TRBD2|15|TRBJ2-3
CASSVAWGGTDTQYF
TGTGCCAGCAGCGTAGCGTGGGGGGGTACAGATACGCAGTATTTT
>TRBV6-5|NA|TRBD2|15|TRBJ2-1
CASTVLAGAYNEQFF
TGTGCCAGTACGGTTCTAGCGGGGGCCTACAATGAGCAGTTCTTC
>TRBV2|NA|NA|16|TRBJ1-2
CASSETVGGIQDGYTF
TGTGCCAGCAGTGAAACGGTTGGGGGGATCCAGGATGGCTACACCTTC
>TRBV4-2|NA|NA|16|TRBJ1-2
CASSQDLQREVDGYTF
TGTGCCAGCAGCCAAGATTTACAGAGGGAAGTCGATGGCTACACCTTC
>TRBV5-1|NA|TRBD1|13|TRBJ1-1
CASSADRDTEAFF
TGCGCCAGCAGCGCCGACAGGGACACTGAAGCTTTCTTT
>TRBV18|NA|NA|12|TRBJ1-2
CASSTGSGGYTF
TGTGCCAGCTCAACAGGGAGTGGCGGCTACACCTTC
>TRBV5-6|NA|TRBD1|16|TRBJ1-3
CASSGDRGIIGNTIYF
TGTGCCAGCAGCGGGGACAGGGGAATCATCGGAAACACCATATATTTT
>TRBV9|NA|NA|15|TRBJ1-3
CASSVNRGSGNTIYF
TGTGCCAGCAGCGTAAATCGGGGCTCTGGAAACACCATATATTTT
>TRBV4-1|NA|TRBD1|15|TRBJ1-2
CASSQWTGKDGGYTF
TGCGCCAGCAGCCAATGGACAGGGAAGGACGGTGGCTACACCTTC
>TRBV12-5|once|TRBD1|12|TRBJ1-2
CASGNRGRGYTF
TGTGCTAGTGGGAACAGGGGGCGAGGCTACACCTTC
>TRBV7-9|NA|NA|11|TRBJ1-1
CASSSTPQAFF
TGTGCCAGCAGCTCGACACCTCAAGCTTTCTTT
>TRBV11-3|NA|TRBD1|18|TRBJ1-1
CASSAGQGRHGWDTEAFF
TGTGCCAGCAGCGCGGGACAGGGGAGACATGGGTGGGACACTGAAGCTTTCTTT